This entry lists 29 T cell receptor beta chains sequenced from one sample in a study of patients and donors after allogeneic stem cell transplantation. MiXCR was run by TCRdb on the RT-PCR reads, yielding one entry per CDR3 protein. Here the sample spans about 110,000 distinct CDR3 sequences, around 35% being singletons. The sequencing input was blood, either unsorted or a sorted T cell fraction (not recorded which). All receptors come from a human donor who was either an allogeneic HSCT recipient or a stem cell or donor lymphocyte infusion donor (not recorded which). It is not recorded whose cells these are; they may come from a transplant donor.

Concerning this clonotype: The junction does not match germline at one end; this may be a read error. This chain links TRBV18 with TRBJ2-2; 10 nucleotides agree with TRBD2. In germline, CDR1 is KGHSH, CDR2 LQKENI. The CDR3 loop spans 17 amino acids. CDR3 coding DNA: TGTGCCAGCTCACCACCGGTCCTAGCGGGAGTCGGCGGGGAGCTGTCTTTT. This codes for CASSPPVLAGVGGELSF.

The V call is TRBV20-1, the J call TRBJ1-5, with 8 bases that match TRBD1. This CDR3 has 16 residues. Germline CDR1 reads DFQATT; CDR2 reads SNEGSKA (reference sequence). J was trimmed by 7 bases and V by 0 bases; bases with no gene match: 11. CDR3 nucleotide sequence: TGCAGTGCTAGAGACAGGGGGCCGTTTCCAAGGCAGCCCCAGCATTTT. As protein: CSARDRGPFPRQPQHF.

The chain links TRBV7-2 to TRBJ1-5; TRBD1 agrees at 8 bases. After removal of 6 bases from V and 13 bases from J, the junction contained 11 bases not matched to a gene. This CDR3 spans 13 amino acids. Germline V gene lookup returns CDR1 SGHTA and CDR2 FQGNSA. DNA for the CDR3: TGTGCCAGCAGTCGATCAGGACAGGGTCAGCAGCATTTT. Translated, it gives CASSRSGQGQQHF.

The chain recombines TRBV29-1 with TRBJ2-7, with a weak D call TRBD1 (6 bases). Germline V gives CDR1 SQVTM, CDR2 ANQGSEA. Trimming removed 0 bases at V and 4 bases at J, with 10 bases between. The CDR3 contains 13 residues. The CDR3 region has the DNA TGCAGCGTTGAAGACTCTACAGGGTACGAGCAGTACTTC. It is translated as CSVEDSTGYEQYF.

V usage is TRBV20-1 and J usage is TRBJ1-2; D unresolved. The CDR3 totals 15 residues. Deletions cut 0 bases from V and 3 bases from J, with 14 bases between. The germline CDR1 and CDR2 sequences are DFQATT and SNEGSKA (reference sequence). The CDR3 loop reads CSAREPGLRDYGYTF. In DNA form, the CDR3 reads TGCAGTGCTAGAGAGCCCGGTCTTAGGGACTATGGCTACACCTTC.

This clonotype was counted only a few times. The gene calls are TRBV2 and TRBJ2-7; no clear D gene. The CDR3 sequence is 15 residues long. V dropped 6 bases and J dropped 0 bases, with 15 bases sitting between them. The germline V gene has CDR1 SNHLY and CDR2 FYNNEI. The CDR3 reads CASSYTATLSYEQYF. CDR3 in DNA: TGTGCCAGCAGCTACACAGCAACCCTCTCCTACGAGCAGTACTTC.

This clonotype was seen repeatedly, ten times or more. The gene calls are TRBV7-2 and TRBJ2-3, with D possibly TRBD2 on 6 matching bases. CDR1 is SGHTA, CDR2 FQGNSA, per germline. The CDR3 runs 14 residues. V was clipped by 3 bases and J by 3 bases, with 10 bases between them. CDR3 in amino acids: CASSFSGTTDTQYF. Written as DNA, the CDR3 is TGTGCCAGCAGCTTCTCCGGGACTACAGATACGCAGTATTTT.

This clonotype has ten or more counts. The chain couples TRBV27 to TRBJ2-7; D is undetermined. Germline V CDR1 and CDR2: MNHEY, SMNVEV (reference sequence). V was trimmed by 5 bases and J by 3 bases, leaving 17 bases between them. This CDR3 comprises 15 residues. The CDR3 reads CASSPAARLFYEQYF. Written as DNA, the CDR3 is TGTGCCAGCAGTCCCGCCGCAAGGCTTTTCTACGAGCAGTACTTC.

This clonotype has just a few counts. V is TRBV20-1 and J is TRBJ1-6; D perhaps matches TRBD1 (5 bases). Germline CDR1 DFQATT, CDR2 SNEGSKA (reference sequence). This CDR3 spans 12 amino acids. V dropped 5 bases and J dropped 9 bases, with 11 bases sitting between them. CDR3 residues: CSAQGAGSPLHF. The CDR3 DNA follows: TGCAGTGCTCAGGGTGCAGGTTCACCCCTCCACTTT.

This clonotype appeared a few times. The V gene is TRBV6-5, the J gene TRBJ2-1; D is unclear. CDR1 is MNHEY and CDR2 is SVGAGI in the germline V gene. The CDR3 loop spans 13 amino acids. Trimming took off 2 bases at V and 7 bases at J, with 9 bases between the two ends. CDR3 sequence reads: CASSYLRQNEQFF. CDR3 bases: TGTGCCAGCAGTTACCTCAGGCAAAATGAGCAGTTCTTC.

This clonotype turned up a few times. This chain links TRBV11-2 with TRBJ1-4; D is unresolved. V was clipped by 2 bases and J by 7 bases, with 8 bases between them. The CDR3 spans 13 residues. Germline lookup yields CDR1 SGHAT and CDR2 FQNNGV. Here the CDR3 DNA reads TGTGCCAGCAGCTTATATCTAGGTGAAAAACTGTTTTTT. This encodes CASSLYLGEKLFF.

V gene TRBV29-1 combines with J gene TRBJ2-7; 9 positions match TRBD1. The CDR3 runs to 13 residues. Trimming at V came to 5 bases and at J to 4 bases, leaving 6 bases not matched to a gene. CDR1 and CDR2 (germline): SQVTM, ANQGSEA. The CDR3 DNA reads TGCAGCGTTCAACACAGGGGGCAGTACGAGCAGTACTTC. Its translation is CSVQHRGQYEQYF.

This clonotype came up many times. V is TRBV20-1 and J is TRBJ1-3; D is ambiguous. The V gene lost 6 bases and the J gene lost 3 bases, with 6 bases spanning the gap. This CDR3 is 11 amino acids long. In germline, CDR1 is DFQATT, CDR2 SNEGSKA (reference sequence). The CDR3: CSAPGGNTIYF. The CDR3 DNA reads as TGCAGTGCCCCTGGTGGAAACACCATATATTTT.

The chain couples TRBV11-2 to TRBJ1-2; 8 bases align to TRBD1. The CDR3 runs 14 residues. Germline V gives CDR1 SGHAT, CDR2 FQNNGV. With V trimmed by 5 bases and J by 4 bases, 6 bases remained unmatched. The CDR3 nucleotides read TGTGCCAGCAGCGGAAGACAGGGGAGCTATGGCTACACCTTC. This translates into CASSGRQGSYGYTF.

Only a few counts were recorded for this clonotype. The chain is built from TRBV6-5 and TRBJ1-1; perhaps TRBD1 as D (5 bases). Germline values: CDR1 MNHEY, CDR2 SVGAGI. Trimming stripped 5 bases from V and 7 bases from J, with 17 bases between. The CDR3 is 14 amino acids. CDR3 protein: CASSRYRDLLEAFF. The CDR3 nucleotides read TGTGCCAGCAGTAGGTACCGGGACTTACTTGAAGCTTTCTTT.

In regard to this clonotype: One end of the junction does not line up with germline, which may come from a read error. This rearrangement joins TRBV2 to TRBJ1-5, with 10 bases lining up with TRBD1. The length of the CDR3 is 14 residues. Per the germline V gene, CDR1 is SNHLY and CDR2 is FYNNEI. CDR3 region: CASSMTGGKQPQHF. CDR3 in DNA: TGTGCCAGCAGCATGACAGGGGGCAAGCAGCCCCAGCATTTT.

The rearrangement links TRBV29-1 to TRBJ2-7; TRBD1 is a possible D gene (6 bases). The CDR3 is 12 residues long. V dropped 3 bases and J dropped 1 base, with 7 bases sitting between them. The germline gives CDR1 SQVTM, CDR2 ANQGSEA. In DNA, the CDR3 is TGCAGCGTTGAGGGGACATCCTACGAGCAGTACTTC. It yields the protein CSVEGTSYEQYF.

This clonotype was picked up a small number of times. The genes are TRBV12-3 or TRBV12-4 and TRBJ1-2, with D possibly TRBD1 on 6 matching bases. CDR3 length equals 12 residues. Trimming pared 6 bases from V and 4 bases from J, leaving 9 bases between. The CDR3 sequence is CASRRTAYGYTF. The DNA of the CDR3 is TGTGCCAGCAGACGGACAGCCTATGGCTACACCTTC.

This clonotype has a handful of counts. The CDR3 DNA is TGTGCCAGCAGCTTGGGTGCCTTCTACGAGCAGTACTTC. Encoded protein: CASSLGAFYEQYF. This chain connects TRBV5-5 to TRBJ2-7, with unresolved D. The V gene's germline CDR1 is SGHKS and CDR2 YYEKEE (reference sequence). Trimming pared 0 bases from V and 3 bases from J, leaving 7 bases between. The CDR3 totals 13 residues.

The chain has TRBV10-3 and TRBJ2-7; no reliable D call. Germline CDR1 is ENHRY and CDR2 is SYGVKD. The CDR3 extends over 16 amino acids. V lost 2 bases to trimming and J lost 5 bases, with 19 bases between them. CDR3 region: CAISESPRGSYDEQYF. In nucleotides, the CDR3 is TGTGCCATCAGTGAGAGTCCCCGTGGCAGTTACGACGAGCAGTACTTC.

This clonotype showed up just a few times. The chain couples TRBV10-3 to TRBJ1-6; D gene ambiguous. There are 15 residues in the CDR3. Germline V gene lookup returns CDR1 ENHRY and CDR2 SYGVKD. V lost 11 bases to trimming and J lost 3 bases, with 17 bases between them. This CDR3 reads CAAKPDNLYNSPLHF. DNA for the CDR3: TGTGCCGCAAAACCCGACAACCTCTATAATTCACCCCTCCACTTT.

This clonotype was seen only a few times. V usage is TRBV5-6 and J usage is TRBJ1-1; D remains ambiguous. Germline V gives CDR1 SGHDT, CDR2 YYEEEE. The CDR3 has 12 residues. Trimming took 4 bases from V and 4 from J, leaving 8 bases between them. CDR3 loop: CASSLKRTEAFF. The CDR3 DNA is TGTGCCAGCAGCCTCAAGCGCACTGAAGCTTTCTTT.

This sequence joins TRBV7-2 and TRBJ1-5, with D hard to call. Germline V CDR1 and CDR2: SGHTA, FQGNSA. V lost 5 bases and J lost 2, with 7 bases in between. The CDR3 has 13 residues. CDR3 in DNA: TGTGCCAGCAGCCCCCATGGCAATCAGCCCCAGCATTTT. Translated, it gives CASSPHGNQPQHF. The whole variable domain, remainder taken from reference TRBV7-2 and TRBJ1-5, is GAGVSQSPSNKVTEKGKDVELRCDPISGHTALYWYRQSLGQGLEFLIYFQGNSAPDKSGLPSDRFSAERTGGSVSTLTIQRTQQEDSAVYLCASSPHGNQPQHFGDGTRLSIL.

This clonotype has only a few counts. V gene TRBV6-5 combines with J gene TRBJ1-4, with TRBD1 matching 8 bases. The V and J ends lost 5 bases and 8 bases, in that order; junction bases with no gene match: 10. Germline V lookup: CDR1 MNHEY, CDR2 SVGAGI. CDR3 size: 15 residues. The chain's CDR3 is CASSRQGIKREKLFF. The CDR3 DNA is TGTGCCAGCAGTCGACAGGGGATAAAGCGGGAAAAACTGTTTTTT.

The J gene is TRBJ1-6, the V gene TRBV4-2; D uncertain. Trimming pared 1 base from V and 9 bases from J, leaving 13 bases between. Germline loops: CDR1 LGHNA, CDR2 YNFKEQ. The CDR3 sequence is 15 residues long. The CDR3 sequence is CASSQARGGGSPLHF. The CDR3 region has the DNA TGTGCCAGCAGCCAAGCTCGGGGTGGAGGTTCACCCCTCCACTTT.

The chain employs TRBV12-3 or TRBV12-4 and TRBJ1-2; the D gene is possibly TRBD1 (5 bases). Between the trimmed V and J ends, which lost 4 bases and 4 bases, there was a span of 22 bases. The CDR3 has 17 residues. The CDR3 bases are TGTGCCAGCAGTTACACCTTTAGGCAGGGCATACCCTATGGCTACACCTTC. It translates to CASSYTFRQGIPYGYTF.

The chain uses TRBV5-5 and TRBJ2-7; no clear D. This CDR3 spans 15 amino acids. CDR1 and CDR2 from the germline V gene are SGHKS and YYEKEE (reference sequence). V shed 1 base and J shed 0 bases, with 11 bases lying between them. DNA for the CDR3: TGTGCCAGCAGCTTGTTGCCGACGAGCTCCTACGAGCAGTACTTC. Its translation: CASSLLPTSSYEQYF.

The CDR3 DNA is TGCAGTGCTAGCCAGCAGGACTTCACTGAAGCTTTCTTT. Translating gives CSASQQDFTEAFF. The chain has TRBV20-1 and TRBJ1-1; D is unclear. Trimming took 3 bases from V and 4 from J, leaving 12 bases between them. Germline CDR1 reads DFQATT; CDR2 reads SNEGSKA (reference sequence). CDR3 size: 13 residues.

V gene TRBV12-5 combines with J gene TRBJ2-1; the match to TRBD2 covers 7 bases. The ends lost 6 bases at V and 8 bases at J; junction bases unmatched: 7. Germline CDR1 and CDR2: LGHNT and FRNRAP. The CDR3 is 13 amino acids. CDR3 DNA: TGTGCTAGTGGACGGTGGGAGGGTCATGAGCAGTTCTTC. This translates into CASGRWEGHEQFF.